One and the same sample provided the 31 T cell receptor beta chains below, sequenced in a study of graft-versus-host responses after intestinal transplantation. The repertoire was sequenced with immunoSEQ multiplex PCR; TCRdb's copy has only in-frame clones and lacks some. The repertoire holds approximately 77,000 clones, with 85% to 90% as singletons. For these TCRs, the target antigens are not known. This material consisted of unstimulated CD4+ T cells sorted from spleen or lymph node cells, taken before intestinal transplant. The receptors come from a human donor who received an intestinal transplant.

The CDR3: CASSRGYNEQFF. The CDR3 DNA sequence: TGTGCCAGCAGCAGGGGATACAATGAGCAGTTCTTC. The chain joins TRBV6-5 to TRBJ2-1; a possible D gene is TRBD1 (6 bases). V lost 6 bases and J 4 bases, leaving 7 bases between the germline ends. Germline CDR1 is MNHEY and CDR2 is SVGAGI. The CDR3 covers 12 residues.

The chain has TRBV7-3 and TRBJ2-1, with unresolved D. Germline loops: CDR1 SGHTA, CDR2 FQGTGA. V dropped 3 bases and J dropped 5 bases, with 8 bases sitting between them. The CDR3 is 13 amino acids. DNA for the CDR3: TGTGCCAGCAGCTTCTCCCGGGACAATGAGCAGTTCTTC. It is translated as CASSFSRDNEQFF.

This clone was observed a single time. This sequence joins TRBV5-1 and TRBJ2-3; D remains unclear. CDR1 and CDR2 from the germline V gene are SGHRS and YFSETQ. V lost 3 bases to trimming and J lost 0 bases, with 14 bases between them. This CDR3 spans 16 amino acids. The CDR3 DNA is TGCGCCAGCAGCTCCTCACCCCTCGCGAGCACAGATACGCAGTATTTT. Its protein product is CASSSSPLASTDTQYF. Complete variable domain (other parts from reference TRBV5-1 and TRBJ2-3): KAGVTQTPRYLIKTRGQQVTLSCSPISGHRSVSWYQQTPGQGLQFLFEYFSETQRNKGNFPGRFSGRQFSNSRSEMNVSTLELGDSALYLCASSSSPLASTDTQYFGPGTRLTVL.

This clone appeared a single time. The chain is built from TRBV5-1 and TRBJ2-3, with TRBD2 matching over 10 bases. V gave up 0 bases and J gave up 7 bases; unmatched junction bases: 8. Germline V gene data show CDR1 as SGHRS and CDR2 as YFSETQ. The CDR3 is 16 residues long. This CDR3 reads CASSLEGLARPNTQYF. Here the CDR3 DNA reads TGCGCCAGCAGCTTGGAGGGACTAGCGAGACCTAATACGCAGTATTTT.

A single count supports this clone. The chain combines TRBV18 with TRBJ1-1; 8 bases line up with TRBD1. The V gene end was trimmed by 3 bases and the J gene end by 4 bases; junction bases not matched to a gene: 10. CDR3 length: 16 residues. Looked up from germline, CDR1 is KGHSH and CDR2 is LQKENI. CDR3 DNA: TGTGCCAGCTCACCGATACCAGGGGGCGAGAGCACTGAAGCTTTCTTT. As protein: CASSPIPGGESTEAFF.

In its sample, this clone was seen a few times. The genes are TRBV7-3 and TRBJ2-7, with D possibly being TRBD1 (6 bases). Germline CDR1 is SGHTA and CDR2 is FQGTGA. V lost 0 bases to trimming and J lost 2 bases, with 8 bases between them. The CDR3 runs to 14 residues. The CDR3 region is CASSLTGQTYEQYF. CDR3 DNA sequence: TGTGCCAGCAGCTTAACGGGACAAACCTACGAGCAGTACTTC.

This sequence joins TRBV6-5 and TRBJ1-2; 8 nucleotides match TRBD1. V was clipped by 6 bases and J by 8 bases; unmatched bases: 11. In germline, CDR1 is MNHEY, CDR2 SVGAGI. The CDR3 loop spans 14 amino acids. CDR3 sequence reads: CASSPAQGAGGYTF. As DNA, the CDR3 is TGTGCCAGCAGCCCTGCGCAGGGGGCTGGGGGCTACACCTTC.

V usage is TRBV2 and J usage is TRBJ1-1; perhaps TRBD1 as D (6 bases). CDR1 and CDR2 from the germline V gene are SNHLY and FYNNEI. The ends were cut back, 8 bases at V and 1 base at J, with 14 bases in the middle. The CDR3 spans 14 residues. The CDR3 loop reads CASHIRGWNTEAFF. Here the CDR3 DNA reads TGTGCCAGCCACATCAGGGGATGGAACACTGAAGCTTTCTTT.

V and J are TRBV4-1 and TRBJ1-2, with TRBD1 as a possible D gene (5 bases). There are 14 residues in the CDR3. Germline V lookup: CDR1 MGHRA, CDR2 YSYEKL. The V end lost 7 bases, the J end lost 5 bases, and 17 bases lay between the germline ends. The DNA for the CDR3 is TGCGCCAGCAATAATGGGGCGGGGACGTATGGCTACACCTTC. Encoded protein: CASNNGAGTYGYTF.

CDR3 sequence (DNA): TGTGCCAGCAGCCCGGGGAGGGCAGATACGCAGTATTTT. Translated: CASSPGRADTQYF. V usage is TRBV28 and J usage is TRBJ2-3; 7 bases agree with TRBD2. Unmatched junction bases numbered 4, after V lost 6 bases and J lost 4 bases. The germline V gene has CDR1 MDHEN and CDR2 SYDVKM. There are 13 residues in the CDR3.

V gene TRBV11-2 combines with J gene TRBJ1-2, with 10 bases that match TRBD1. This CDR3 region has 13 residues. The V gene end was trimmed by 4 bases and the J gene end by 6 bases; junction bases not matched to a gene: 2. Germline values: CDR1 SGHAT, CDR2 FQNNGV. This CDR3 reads CASSYGTGDGYTF. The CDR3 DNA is TGTGCCAGCAGCTACGGGACAGGGGATGGCTACACCTTC.

CDR3: CASSDPLDRGTGGYTF. The CDR3 nucleotides are TGTGCCAGCAGTGATCCTCTCGACAGGGGGACAGGTGGCTACACCTTC. The V gene is TRBV6-1, the J gene TRBJ1-2; 9 nucleotides match TRBD1. V lost 3 bases, J lost 7 bases, and 12 bases stayed unmatched. There are 16 residues in the CDR3. Germline values: CDR1 MNHNS, CDR2 SASEGT.

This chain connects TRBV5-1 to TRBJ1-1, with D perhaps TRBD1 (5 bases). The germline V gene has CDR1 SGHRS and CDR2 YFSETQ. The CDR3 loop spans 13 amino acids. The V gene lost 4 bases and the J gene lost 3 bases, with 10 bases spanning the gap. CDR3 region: CASSLDTDTEAFF. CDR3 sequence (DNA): TGCGCCAGCAGCCTGGACACCGACACTGAAGCTTTCTTT.

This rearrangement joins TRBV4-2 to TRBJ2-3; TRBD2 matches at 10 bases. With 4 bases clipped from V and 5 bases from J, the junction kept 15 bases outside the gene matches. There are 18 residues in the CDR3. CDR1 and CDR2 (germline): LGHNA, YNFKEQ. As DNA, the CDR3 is TGTGCCAGCAGCCTTAAAGACCTAGCGGGGGCCCGTGGAGATACGCAGTATTTT. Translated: CASSLKDLAGARGDTQYF.

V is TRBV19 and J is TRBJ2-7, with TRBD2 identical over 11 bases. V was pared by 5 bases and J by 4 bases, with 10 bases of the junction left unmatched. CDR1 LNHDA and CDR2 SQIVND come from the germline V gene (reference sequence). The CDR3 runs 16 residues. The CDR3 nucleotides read TGTGCCAGTAGTCCCCGACTAGCGGGACTCCTATACGAGCAGTACTTC. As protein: CASSPRLAGLLYEQYF.

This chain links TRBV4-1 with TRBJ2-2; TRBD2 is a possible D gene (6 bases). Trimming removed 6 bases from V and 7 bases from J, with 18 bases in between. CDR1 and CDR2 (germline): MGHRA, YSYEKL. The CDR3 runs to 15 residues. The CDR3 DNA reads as TGCGCCAGCAGACCTCGGAGGGAAGGATACGGGGAGCTGTTTTTT. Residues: CASRPRREGYGELFF.

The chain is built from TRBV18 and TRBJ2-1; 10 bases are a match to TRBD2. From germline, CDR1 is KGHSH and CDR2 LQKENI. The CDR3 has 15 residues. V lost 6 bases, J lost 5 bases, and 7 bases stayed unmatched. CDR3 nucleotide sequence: TGTGCCAGCTCGCCCGGGACTAGCGTAAACAATGAGCAGTTCTTC. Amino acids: CASSPGTSVNNEQFF.

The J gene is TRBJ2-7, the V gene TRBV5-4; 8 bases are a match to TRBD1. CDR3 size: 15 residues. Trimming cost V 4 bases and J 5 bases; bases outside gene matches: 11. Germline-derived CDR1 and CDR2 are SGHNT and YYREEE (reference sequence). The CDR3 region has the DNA TGTGCCAGCAGCCGTACAGGGGGTGGACCCCACGAGCAGTACTTC. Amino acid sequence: CASSRTGGGPHEQYF.

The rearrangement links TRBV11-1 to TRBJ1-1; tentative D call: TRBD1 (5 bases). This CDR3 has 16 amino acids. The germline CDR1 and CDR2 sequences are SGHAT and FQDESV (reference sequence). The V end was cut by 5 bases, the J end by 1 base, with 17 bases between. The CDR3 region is CASSPGRGVGNTEAFF. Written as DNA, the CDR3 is TGTGCCAGCAGCCCCGGGAGGGGCGTAGGGAACACTGAAGCTTTCTTT.

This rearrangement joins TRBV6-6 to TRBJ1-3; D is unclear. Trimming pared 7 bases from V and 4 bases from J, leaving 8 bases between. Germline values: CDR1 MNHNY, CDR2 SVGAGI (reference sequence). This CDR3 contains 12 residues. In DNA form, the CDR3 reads TGTGCCAGCATTGGCAGGGGAAACACCATATATTTT. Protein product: CASIGRGNTIYF.

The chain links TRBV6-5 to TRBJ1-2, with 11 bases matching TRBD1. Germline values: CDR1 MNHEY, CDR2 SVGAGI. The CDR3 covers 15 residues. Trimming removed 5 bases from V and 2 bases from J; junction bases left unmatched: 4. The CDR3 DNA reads TGTGCCAGCAGTGCCCGGGACAGGGGGAACTATGGCTACACCTTC. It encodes CASSARDRGNYGYTF.

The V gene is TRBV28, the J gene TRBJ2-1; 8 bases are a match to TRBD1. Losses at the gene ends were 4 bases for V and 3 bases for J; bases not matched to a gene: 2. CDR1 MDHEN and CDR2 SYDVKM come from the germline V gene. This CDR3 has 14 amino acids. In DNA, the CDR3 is TGTGCCAGCAGTTGGACAGGGTTCTACAATGAGCAGTTCTTC. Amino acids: CASSWTGFYNEQFF.

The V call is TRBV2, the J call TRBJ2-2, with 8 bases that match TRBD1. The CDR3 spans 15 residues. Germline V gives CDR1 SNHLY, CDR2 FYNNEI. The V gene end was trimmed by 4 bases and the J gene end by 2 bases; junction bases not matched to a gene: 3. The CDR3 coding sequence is TGTGCCAGCAGTGGACAGGGGTTCAACACCGGGGAGCTGTTTTTT. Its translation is CASSGQGFNTGELFF.

CDR3 nucleotides: TGTGCCTGGAGGAGACAGACTGAAGCTTTCTTT. Translating it yields CAWRRQTEAFF. This chain joins TRBV30 and TRBJ1-1; D possibly corresponds to TRBD1 (5 bases). Germline lookup yields CDR1 GTSNPN and CDR2 SVGIG (reference sequence). V gave up 3 bases and J gave up 5 bases, with 7 bases separating them. The CDR3 extends over 11 amino acids.

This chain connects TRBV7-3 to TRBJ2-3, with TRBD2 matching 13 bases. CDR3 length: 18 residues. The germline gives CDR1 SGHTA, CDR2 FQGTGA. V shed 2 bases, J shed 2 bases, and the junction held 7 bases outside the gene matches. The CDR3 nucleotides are TGTGCCAGCAGCTTAGGGGGCGGGACTAGCGGGAACACAGATACGCAGTATTTT. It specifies CASSLGGGTSGNTDTQYF.

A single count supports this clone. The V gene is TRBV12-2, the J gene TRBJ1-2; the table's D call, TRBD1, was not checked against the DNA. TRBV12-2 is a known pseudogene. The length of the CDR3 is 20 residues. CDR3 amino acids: CASRLARERGQGSCNYGYTF. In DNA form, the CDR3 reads TGTGCAAGTCGCTTAGCTCGCGAAAGGGGACAGGGATCTTGTAACTATGGCTACACCTTC.

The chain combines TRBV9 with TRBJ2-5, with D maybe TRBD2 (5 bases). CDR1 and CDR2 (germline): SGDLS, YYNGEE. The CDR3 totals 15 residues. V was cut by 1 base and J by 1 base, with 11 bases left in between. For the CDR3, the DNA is TGTGCCAGCAGCGTAAACCCGGGAACCCAAGAGACCCAGTACTTC. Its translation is CASSVNPGTQETQYF.

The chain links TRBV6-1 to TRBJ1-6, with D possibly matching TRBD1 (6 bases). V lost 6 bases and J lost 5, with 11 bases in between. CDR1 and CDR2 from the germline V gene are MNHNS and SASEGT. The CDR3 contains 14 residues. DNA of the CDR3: TGTGCCAGCAGGCCCACAGGGAATAATTCACCCCTCCACTTT. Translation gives CASRPTGNNSPLHF.

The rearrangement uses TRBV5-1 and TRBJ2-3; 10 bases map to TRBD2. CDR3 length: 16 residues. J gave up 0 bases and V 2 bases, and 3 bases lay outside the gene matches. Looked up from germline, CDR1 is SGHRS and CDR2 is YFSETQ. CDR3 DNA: TGCGCCAGCAGCTTCGGACTAGCGGAGAGCACAGATACGCAGTATTTT. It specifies CASSFGLAESTDTQYF.

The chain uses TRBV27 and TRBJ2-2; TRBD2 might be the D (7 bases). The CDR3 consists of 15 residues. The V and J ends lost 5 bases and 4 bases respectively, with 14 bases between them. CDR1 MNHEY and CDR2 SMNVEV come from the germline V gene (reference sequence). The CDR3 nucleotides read TGTGCCAGCAGTCCCGGGGGGCCGCCCACCGGGGAGCTGTTTTTT. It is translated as CASSPGGPPTGELFF.

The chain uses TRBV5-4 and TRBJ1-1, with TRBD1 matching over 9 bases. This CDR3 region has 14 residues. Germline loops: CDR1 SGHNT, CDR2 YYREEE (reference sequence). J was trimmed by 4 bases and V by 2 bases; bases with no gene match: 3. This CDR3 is CASSFDRGGTEAFF. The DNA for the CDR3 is TGTGCCAGCAGCTTTGACAGGGGGGGCACTGAAGCTTTCTTT. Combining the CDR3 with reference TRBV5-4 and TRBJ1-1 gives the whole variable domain ETGVTQSPTHLIKTRGQQVTLRCSSQSGHNTVSWYQQALGQGPQFIFQYYREEENGRGNFPPRFSGLQFPNYSSELNVNALELDDSALYLCASSFDRGGTEAFFGQGTRLTVV.